Following are 7 T cell receptor beta chains from one sample sequenced in a study of CD8+CD57+ T cells in acquired aplastic anemia. Sequencing involved patients with CD8+CD57+ cell expansion previously shown by flow cytometry. Researchers used genomic DNA as the template to profile TCR beta VDJ and CDR3. TCRdb re-analysed the reads in MiXCR, keeping a single row per CDR3 protein. Of about 200,000 distinct CDR3 sequences in the sample, 40% to 60% were seen once. The specimen was sorted CD4+, CD8+, or CD8+CD57+ T cells (not recorded which) from PBMCs. These TCRs come from a human donor with aplastic anemia.

This clonotype has only a few counts. The rearrangement joins TRBV28 to TRBJ2-3, with D possibly being TRBD1 or TRBD2 (5 bases each). The V gene's germline CDR1 is MDHEN and CDR2 SYDVKM. Trimming left V 9 bases short and J 2 bases short, with 18 bases between. This CDR3 contains 15 residues. The DNA for the CDR3 is TGTGCCAGTCCCCCCGGAAAGGGGACCACAGATACGCAGTATTTT. Residues: CASPPGKGTTDTQYF.

This clonotype appeared a few times. A read error is possible here, since a much larger clone lies one base away. The rearrangement uses TRBV7-9 and TRBJ2-5; the D gene is possibly TRBD1 (5 bases). Looked up from germline, CDR1 is SEHNR and CDR2 is FQNEAQ (reference sequence). This CDR3 contains 15 residues. CDR3 in DNA: TGTGCCTGCAGCTTAGATCCTCAGGGTGGAGAGACCCAGTACTTC. This sequence encodes CACSLDPQGGETQYF.

This clonotype showed up just once. V usage is TRBV19 and J usage is TRBJ2-3; 9 bases map to TRBD2. Germline V gene data show CDR1 as LNHDA and CDR2 as SQIVND (reference sequence). This CDR3 contains 14 residues. The V gene end was trimmed by 10 bases and the J gene end by 0 bases; junction bases not matched to a gene: 5. The CDR3 DNA reads TGTGCCACTGCGACTAGCGGAAGCACAGATACGCAGTATTTT. Its translation: CATATSGSTDTQYF.

This clonotype was seen repeatedly, ten times or more. The V gene is TRBV24-1, the J gene TRBJ1-5, with 10 nucleotides matching TRBD1. The junction had 10 bases not matched to a gene; V was cut back by 4 bases and J by 2 bases. The V gene's germline CDR1 is KGHDR and CDR2 SFDVKD. This CDR3 spans 18 amino acids. The CDR3 loop is CATSDPRTGGSGNQPQHF. The CDR3 nucleotides are TGTGCCACCAGTGACCCAAGGACAGGGGGATCGGGCAATCAGCCCCAGCATTTT.

The CDR3 DNA reads as TGTGCCAGCACCACCTCCGGGGGACAGCGATATGGCTACACCTTC. Protein: CASTTSGGQRYGYTF. The chain combines TRBV6-6 with TRBJ1-2, with 7 bases matching TRBD1. The CDR3 length is 15 residues. The J segment lost 5 bases and the V segment lost 7 bases, leaving 13 bases of the junction unmatched. CDR1 and CDR2 from the germline V gene are MNHNY and SVGAGI (reference sequence).

The chain recombines TRBV7-9 with TRBJ1-6; D is unclear. The V gene's germline CDR1 is SEHNR and CDR2 FQNEAQ (reference sequence). Trimming took off 2 bases at V and 13 bases at J, with 15 bases between the two ends. The CDR3 loop spans 14 amino acids. CDR3 loop: CASSLSRSRAPLHF. The CDR3 DNA is TGTGCCAGCAGCTTATCGAGATCTAGGGCGCCCCTCCACTTT. Based on the CDR3 plus reference TRBV7-9 and TRBJ1-6, the full variable domain is DTGVSQNPRHKITKRGQNVTFRCDPISEHNRLYWYRQTLGQGPEFLTYFQNEAQLEKSRLLSDRFSAERPKGSFSTLEIQRTEQGDSAMYLCASSLSRSRAPLHFGNGTRLTVT.

This clonotype was recorded at least ten times. The genes are TRBV2 and TRBJ2-7; the D gene is possibly TRBD2 (6 bases). Germline values: CDR1 SNHLY, CDR2 FYNNEI. V was trimmed by 5 bases and J by 9 bases, leaving 23 bases between them. This CDR3 comprises 15 residues. The CDR3 is CASSTVGTYSEGQYF. Written as DNA, the CDR3 is TGTGCCAGCAGTACAGTCGGGACCTACTCGGAGGGGCAGTACTTC.